This T cell receptor beta chain was captured by sequencing in a study of cytomegalovirus exposure and HLA in healthy donors. CDR1 and CDR2 (germline): SGHRS, YFSETQ. The germline V and J ends were trimmed by 7 bases and 8 bases, with 21 bases remaining between them. This CDR3 comprises 14 residues. Primers: 60 Vbeta forward and 13 Jbeta reverse. Libraries were prepared by immunoSEQ multiplex PCR; TCRdb keeps only in-frame clonotypes and omits some of them. The profile shows some 130,000 clones, around two thirds of them singletons. This chain joins TRBV5-1 and TRBJ1-2; D may be TRBD1 (5 bases). This TCR was recovered from a human donor in good health. Input material: PBMCs. The CDR3 coding sequence is TGCGCCAGCGGCGTTCCCCAGGGTGAGGAAGGCTACACCTTC. Translation: CASGVPQGEEGYTF.